This T cell receptor beta chain was captured in a study of blood T cell repertoires in COVID-19. Seattle's enrolled individuals joined amid active infection and were then monitored longitudinally. There are 14 residues in the CDR3. V dropped 5 bases and J dropped 4; count of bases not matched to a gene: 7. Germline values: CDR1 MNHEY, CDR2 SMNVEV (reference sequence). Original handling: Reference gene primer amplification in the assay estimated nucleated cell counts. The table came from immunoSEQ multiplex PCR; TCRdb's copy has only in-frame clones and leaves some out. Clone size and the V and J calls come from that table; the DNA yielded D and trimming. The profile shows 150,000 to 200,000 clones, around nine tenths of them singletons.

V is TRBV27 and J is TRBJ1-2, with 7 positions matching TRBD1. Sequenced: peripheral blood. This clonotype was sampled from a woman aged 80 or over with COVID-19, enrolled during active disease. The CDR3 nucleotides read TGTGCCAGCAGTCGGGACAGAGGCGGCTATGGCTACACCTTC. It is translated as CASSRDRGGYGYTF.